Each of the 5 T cell receptor beta chains below was sequenced from the same sample in a study of T cells after yellow fever vaccination. TCRdb recomputed calls from the 5' RACE reads with MiXCR, one row per CDR3 protein. This sample yields approximately 300,000 distinct CDR3 sequences, of which around 6.8% are seen a single time; roughly a sixth belongs to the top ten. Sample: PBMCs, taken around 45 days after the first yellow fever vaccination. The receptors come from a man between 18 and 35 years old who received the YFV17D yellow fever vaccine.

The V call is TRBV18, the J call TRBJ1-4; D is unclear. CDR1 is KGHSH, CDR2 LQKENI, per germline. The V and J ends lost 2 bases and 5 bases respectively, with 12 bases between them. CDR3 length: 15 amino acids. CDR3 sequence (DNA): TGTGCCAGCTCACCAGGTATAGGGAAGAATGAAAAACTGTTTTTT. Protein sequence: CASSPGIGKNEKLFF.

The genes are TRBV5-1 and TRBJ2-7; TRBD1 aligns across 8 bases. The germline gives CDR1 SGHRS, CDR2 YFSETQ. This CDR3 has 14 residues. The V and J ends lost 4 bases and 2 bases, in that order; junction bases with no gene match: 5. The CDR3 nucleotides are TGCGCCAGCAGCACCGGACAGGGCACCTACGAGCAGTACTTC. This translates into CASSTGQGTYEQYF.

V usage is TRBV5-4 and J usage is TRBJ2-5, with 8 positions matching TRBD1. This CDR3 contains 16 residues. V gave up 4 bases and J gave up 5 bases; unmatched junction bases: 13. In germline, CDR1 is SGHNT, CDR2 YYREEE (reference sequence). The CDR3 region is CASSKSGGQGGETQYF. The CDR3 region has the DNA TGTGCCAGCAGCAAATCCGGAGGACAGGGTGGGGAGACCCAGTACTTC.

This clonotype was counted only a few times. The chain combines TRBV12-3 or TRBV12-4 with TRBJ2-7, with TRBD1 as a possible D gene (6 bases). V was pared by 6 bases and J by 7 bases, with 16 bases between. This CDR3 region has 13 residues. The CDR3 region has the DNA TGTGCCAGCAGCACCGGACAGACCTTAGAGCAGTACTTC. This codes for CASSTGQTLEQYF.

The chain uses TRBV7-8 and TRBJ2-5; 9 bases agree with TRBD1. The V segment lost 1 base and the J segment 1 base; nucleotides outside the gene matches: 1. Germline V CDR1 and CDR2: SGHVS, FQNEAQ. This CDR3 has 15 residues. CDR3 sequence: CASSLEDRGQETQYF. The DNA of the CDR3 is TGTGCCAGCAGCTTAGAGGACAGGGGCCAAGAGACCCAGTACTTC.